A single sample is the source of the 9 T cell receptor beta chains below, sequenced in a study of T cells in Graves' hyperthyroidism and ophthalmopathy. The source material, RNA transcripts, was used to amplify TCR beta CDR3 regions. During a first-round RT-PCR of the TCR CDR3, the HTBI primer set was used. One entry per CDR3 protein results from TCRdb running MiXCR on the multiplex PCR reads. Of nearly 750,000 distinct CDR3 sequences in the sample, about a third were seen once. The specimen sequenced was blood. The source of these receptors is a woman between 35 and 50 years old with Graves' hyperthyroidism.

The rearrangement links TRBV15 to TRBJ2-7, with 8 bases that match TRBD1. Germline-derived CDR1 and CDR2 are LNHNV and YYDKDF (reference sequence). CDR3 size: 14 residues. V gave up 8 bases and J gave up 3 bases; unmatched junction bases: 9. The CDR3 region has the DNA TGTGCCACCGAGAAGGGACAGGAAAACTACGAGCAGTACTTC. It encodes CATEKGQENYEQYF.

This clonotype was detected a few times. The chain combines TRBV6-1 with TRBJ1-5, with D possibly being TRBD1 (5 bases). The CDR3 has 14 residues. Germline values: CDR1 MNHNS, CDR2 SASEGT. V shed 4 bases and J shed 3 bases, with 10 bases lying between them. CDR3 DNA: TGTGCCAGCAGTGCGCGACAGCACAATCAGCCCCAGCATTTT. Protein: CASSARQHNQPQHF.

The gene calls are TRBV5-1 and TRBJ2-7; 11 positions agree with TRBD1. J lost 7 bases, V lost 5 bases, and 11 bases had no gene match. This CDR3 is built from 15 residues. Germline V lookup: CDR1 SGHRS, CDR2 YFSETQ. CDR3: CASSQSGTGGREQYF. CDR3 coding DNA: TGCGCCAGCAGTCAATCCGGGACAGGGGGAAGGGAGCAGTACTTC.

This clonotype was counted a few times. J is TRBJ1-1 and V is TRBV20-1; 7 positions match TRBD1. The germline V gene has CDR1 DFQATT and CDR2 SNEGSKA (reference sequence). The CDR3 length is 12 residues. Germline trimming cut 3 bases from V and 6 bases from J; bases unmatched to any gene: 4. CDR3 nucleotides: TGCAGTGCTAGCGAGGGGGCCGCTGAAGCTTTCTTT. The encoded protein is CSASEGAAEAFF.

The V gene is TRBV7-3, the J gene TRBJ2-7; either TRBD1 or TRBD2 may supply D (5 bases each). The V gene's germline CDR1 is SGHTA and CDR2 FQGTGA. The ends were cut back, 5 bases at V and 6 bases at J, with 11 bases in the middle. CDR3 length: 12 residues. The CDR3 sequence is CASSIRDREQYF. The CDR3 region has the DNA TGTGCCAGCAGCATCCGGGACCGCGAGCAGTACTTC.

V and J are TRBV29-1 and TRBJ2-2, with D perhaps matching TRBD1 or TRBD2 (5 bases each). V lost 4 bases, J lost 7 bases, and 13 bases lay in between. CDR3 size: 13 residues. Per the germline V gene, CDR1 is SQVTM and CDR2 is ANQGSEA. CDR3 sequence reads: CSVGLGRNGELFF. Here the CDR3 DNA reads TGCAGCGTTGGGCTGGGACGAAACGGGGAGCTGTTTTTT.

The genes are TRBV7-9 and TRBJ1-2; D is unclear. The CDR3 has 14 amino acids. V lost 4 bases and J lost 8, with 17 bases in between. Germline CDR1 and CDR2: SEHNR and FQNEAQ (reference sequence). In nucleotides, the CDR3 is TGTGCCAGCAGCTCCCGGACTAGCGGGGTGGGCTACACCTTC. This translates into CASSSRTSGVGYTF.

There are many counts of this clonotype. V is TRBV7-6 and J is TRBJ2-2; D is undetermined. Germline V gene sequence: CDR1 SGHVS, CDR2 FNYEAQ. This CDR3 is built from 16 residues. Trimming took off 1 base at V and 0 bases at J, with 9 bases between the two ends. The CDR3 DNA reads TGTGCCAGCAGCTTAGAATCTACCGCGAACACCGGGGAGCTGTTTTTT. Translated: CASSLESTANTGELFF.

CDR3: CSGGTGTTNYGYTF. The CDR3 DNA reads TGCAGCGGTGGGACAGGGACTACTAACTATGGCTACACCTTC. V gene TRBV29-1 combines with J gene TRBJ1-2; 9 bases agree with TRBD1. CDR1 is SQVTM and CDR2 is ANQGSEA in the germline V gene. CDR3 length: 14 residues. V trimming: 7 bases; J trimming: 0 bases; junction bases outside the gene matches: 6.